These 14 T cell receptor beta chains share one sample of origin, sequenced in a study of blood T cell repertoires in COVID-19. Measured with immunoSEQ multiplex PCR; TCRdb has only the in-frame clones, and not every one. Among about 230,000 clones listed, 65% to 85% were seen once. Source material: peripheral blood. These receptors were taken from a woman over 75 with acute or convalescent COVID-19.

The V gene is TRBV3-1 (or the pseudogene TRBV3-2), the J gene TRBJ1-3; no definite D call. V was clipped by 1 base and J by 2 bases, with 9 bases between them. Germline assignment: CDR1 LGHDT and CDR2 YNNKEL (reference sequence). CDR3 length equals 15 residues. This CDR3 reads CASSQAVGPGNTIYF. The CDR3 DNA sequence: TGTGCCAGCAGCCAAGCCGTGGGCCCTGGAAACACCATATATTTT.

The rearrangement uses TRBV28 and TRBJ2-7; D is possibly TRBD1 (5 bases). This CDR3 has 14 amino acids. Trimming stripped 4 bases from V and 2 bases from J, with 12 bases between. Germline CDR1 MDHEN, CDR2 SYDVKM. CDR3 residues: CASSSGLATYEQYF. The CDR3 bases are TGTGCCAGCAGTTCAGGGTTGGCTACCTACGAGCAGTACTTC. Based on the CDR3 plus reference TRBV28 and TRBJ2-7, the full variable domain is DVKVTQSSRYLVKRTGEKVFLECVQDMDHENMFWYRQDPGLGLRLIYFSYDVKMKEKGDIPEGYSVSREKKERFSLILESASTNQTSMYLCASSSGLATYEQYFGPGTRLTVT.

V and J are TRBV6-5 and TRBJ2-7; 8 nucleotides match TRBD2. With 8 bases clipped from V and 4 bases from J, the junction kept 7 bases outside the gene matches. This CDR3 spans 13 amino acids. Looked up from germline, CDR1 is MNHEY and CDR2 is SVGAGI. The CDR3 region is CASVAGGGYEQYF. As DNA, the CDR3 is TGTGCCAGCGTAGCCGGGGGGGGATACGAGCAGTACTTC.

V gene TRBV12-3 or TRBV12-4 combines with J gene TRBJ1-5, with D possibly matching TRBD1 (6 bases). V gave up 3 bases and J gave up 7 bases, with 10 bases separating them. The CDR3 has 13 residues. The CDR3 protein is CASSFRGGQPQHF. The CDR3, as DNA: TGTGCCAGCAGTTTCAGGGGCGGGCAGCCCCAGCATTTT.

V usage is TRBV7-9 and J usage is TRBJ2-7; D is uncertain. CDR1 and CDR2 from the germline V gene are SEHNR and FQNEAQ (reference sequence). V lost 3 bases and J 1 base, leaving 7 bases between the germline ends. The CDR3 length is 13 residues. The CDR3 DNA sequence: TGTGCCAGCAGCTTCACAGCATCCTACGAGCAGTACTTC. Amino acids: CASSFTASYEQYF.

J is TRBJ1-2 and V is TRBV11-2; no reliable D call. Germline CDR1 is SGHAT and CDR2 is FQNNGV. Trimming cost V 6 bases and J 3 bases, with 11 bases left between them. The CDR3 covers 13 residues. CDR3 loop: CASSSTAYYGYTF. The CDR3, as DNA: TGTGCCAGCAGTTCAACAGCTTACTATGGCTACACCTTC.

The sample holds one count of this clone. This chain uses TRBV19 with TRBJ1-1; D may be TRBD1 (5 bases). The CDR3 is made up of 13 amino acids. Trimming took off 6 bases at V and 2 bases at J, with 10 bases between the two ends. CDR1 is LNHDA, CDR2 SQIVND, per germline (reference sequence). In DNA, the CDR3 is TGTGCCAGTAGACTACAGGCAAACACTGAAGCTTTCTTT. Protein product: CASRLQANTEAFF.

Only one count was recorded for this clone. V is TRBV7-7 and J is TRBJ2-5, with D perhaps matching TRBD1 (6 bases). V was shortened by 5 bases and J by 5 bases, with 24 bases between the two germline ends. The CDR3 sequence is 17 residues long. Germline V gene sequence: CDR1 SSHAT, CDR2 FNYEAQ (reference sequence). The CDR3 reads CASSPTLGQGKPETQYF. CDR3 nucleotide sequence: TGTGCCAGCAGCCCGACCCTGGGCCAGGGGAAGCCTGAGACCCAGTACTTC.

The gene calls are TRBV24-1 and TRBJ1-2, with D possibly matching TRBD1 (6 bases). The length of the CDR3 is 13 residues. Trimming pared 1 base from V and 6 bases from J, leaving 8 bases between. The V gene's germline CDR1 is KGHDR and CDR2 SFDVKD. In DNA, the CDR3 is TGTGCCACCAGTGATTTTTCAGGGGATGGCTACACCTTC. It yields the protein CATSDFSGDGYTF.

The rearrangement joins TRBV9 to TRBJ2-3; 10 bases align to TRBD2. This CDR3 is 19 amino acids long. V was clipped by 2 bases and J by 7 bases; unmatched bases: 19. CDR1 SGDLS and CDR2 YYNGEE come from the germline V gene. In DNA, the CDR3 is TGTGCCAGCAGCGTCTCCCCCGCCCTCCCGGGACTAGCGCTAAATACGCAGTATTTT. This sequence encodes CASSVSPALPGLALNTQYF.

The chain carries TRBV7-9 and TRBJ2-2; TRBD1 aligns across 11 bases. After removal of 5 bases from V and 3 bases from J, the junction contained 5 bases not matched to a gene. CDR3 size: 16 residues. Germline V lookup: CDR1 SEHNR, CDR2 FQNEAQ (reference sequence). CDR3 loop: CASSQPGQGDTGELFF. In DNA form, the CDR3 reads TGTGCCAGCAGCCAACCGGGACAGGGGGACACCGGGGAGCTGTTTTTT.

The rearrangement links TRBV5-6 to TRBJ1-5; 7 bases align to TRBD1. Trimming removed 0 bases from V and 4 bases from J; junction bases left unmatched: 7. The germline gives CDR1 SGHDT, CDR2 YYEEEE. The CDR3 loop spans 16 amino acids. The CDR3 DNA reads TGTGCCAGCAGCTTGGAAGGGACAGCCGGAAATCAGCCCCAGCATTTT. Translating gives CASSLEGTAGNQPQHF.

V and J are TRBV5-1 and TRBJ2-7; 8 bases are shared with TRBD1. This CDR3 comprises 15 residues. In germline, CDR1 is SGHRS, CDR2 YFSETQ. V lost 0 bases, J lost 3 bases, and 5 bases stayed unmatched. The CDR3 DNA is TGCGCCAGCAGCTTGGTAGAGGACAGGGTCTACGAGCAGTACTTC. It codes for CASSLVEDRVYEQYF.

This chain joins TRBV11-2 and TRBJ1-1, with 9 bases matching TRBD1. V lost 4 bases and J lost 11; bases outside the gene matches: 5. The germline V gene has CDR1 SGHAT and CDR2 FQNNGV. There are 12 residues in the CDR3. The CDR3 region has the DNA TGTGCCAGCAGCTCAACAGGGGGCGAGGCTTTCTTT. Its translation is CASSSTGGEAFF. The full variable domain, completed using reference TRBV11-2 and TRBJ1-1, is EAGVAQSPRYKIIEKRQSVAFWCNPISGHATLYWYQQILGQGPKLLIQFQNNGVVDDSQLPKDRFSAERLKGVDSTLKIQPAKLEDSAVYLCASSSTGGEAFFGQGTRLTVV.